These 17 T cell receptor beta chains came from one sample sequenced in a study of blood T cell repertoires in COVID-19. Only in-frame clones appear in the TCRdb table, and some are missing; sequencing was by immunoSEQ multiplex PCR. The repertoire holds roughly 310,000 clones, with around nine tenths as singletons. Sequenced sample: PBMCs or T cells enriched from blood (not recorded which). Receptors were obtained from a woman aged 40 to 50 who had recovered from COVID-19.

The V call is TRBV28, the J call TRBJ1-1; D possibly corresponds to TRBD1 (5 bases). This CDR3 region has 13 residues. V dropped 5 bases and J dropped 6 bases, with 13 bases sitting between them. Germline V lookup: CDR1 MDHEN, CDR2 SYDVKM. CDR3 loop: CASSPPGGAEAFF. The CDR3 DNA reads as TGTGCCAGCAGTCCTCCCGGGGGGGCTGAAGCTTTCTTT.

This clone was detected only once. CDR3 sequence reads: CASSPQGQDSYEQYF. In DNA, the CDR3 is TGTGCCAGTAGTCCCCAGGGACAGGACTCCTACGAGCAGTACTTC. The chain has TRBV19 and TRBJ2-7, with 8 bases matching TRBD1. Germline CDR1 is LNHDA and CDR2 is SQIVND (reference sequence). Trimming at V came to 5 bases and at J to 0 bases, leaving 6 bases not matched to a gene. The length of the CDR3 is 15 residues.

The genes are TRBV30 and TRBJ2-3; 7 nucleotides align to TRBD2. Trimming cost V 7 bases and J 6 bases; bases outside gene matches: 10. Germline assignment: CDR1 GTSNPN and CDR2 SVGIG (reference sequence). CDR3 length: 13 residues. CDR3 loop: CASRTRVADTQYF. The CDR3 DNA is TGTGCCTCCAGGACTAGGGTTGCGGATACGCAGTATTTT.

The chain recombines TRBV5-1 with TRBJ2-2; tentative D call: TRBD1 (5 bases). The length of the CDR3 is 16 residues. Trimming took 0 bases from V and 1 from J, leaving 10 bases between them. Germline CDR1 is SGHRS and CDR2 is YFSETQ. As DNA, the CDR3 is TGCGCCAGCAGCTTGGGAACAGGAAAGAACACCGGGGAGCTGTTTTTT. Protein sequence: CASSLGTGKNTGELFF.

The J gene is TRBJ2-2, the V gene TRBV19; tentative D call: TRBD2 (5 bases). Trimming pared 7 bases from V and 0 bases from J, leaving 12 bases between. This CDR3 spans 15 amino acids. Germline assignment: CDR1 LNHDA and CDR2 SQIVND (reference sequence). This chain's CDR3 is CASTKEVPNTGELFF. The CDR3 DNA follows: TGTGCCAGTACCAAGGAGGTACCGAACACCGGGGAGCTGTTTTTT.

This chain connects TRBV28 to TRBJ1-2; D possibly corresponds to TRBD1 (5 bases). The CDR3 length is 15 residues. Germline CDR1 is MDHEN and CDR2 is SYDVKM. Trimming removed 3 bases at V and 4 bases at J, with 15 bases between. The CDR3 DNA reads as TGTGCCAGCAGTTTCGCAAATAGGGGCACCTATGGCTACACCTTC. Translated: CASSFANRGTYGYTF.

The chain carries TRBV11-2 and TRBJ1-2; TRBD1 is a possible D gene (5 bases). CDR3 length: 13 amino acids. CDR1 and CDR2 from the germline V gene are SGHAT and FQNNGV. Trimming left V 0 bases short and J 6 bases short, with 8 bases between. CDR3 sequence reads: CASSLDRRDGYTF. The CDR3 nucleotides are TGTGCCAGCAGCTTAGATCGCAGGGATGGCTACACCTTC.

The chain has TRBV7-2 and TRBJ2-7; TRBD2 matches 11 bases. From germline, CDR1 is SGHTA and CDR2 FQGNSA. V gave up 2 bases and J gave up 7 bases; unmatched junction bases: 13. This CDR3 region has 17 residues. CDR3 sequence (DNA): TGTGCCAGCAGCTTAAGTGCTCGTAGCGGGGGGGCAACAGAGCAGTACTTC. Its translation is CASSLSARSGGATEQYF. The whole variable domain, filled in from reference TRBV7-2 and TRBJ2-7, reads GAGVSQSPSNKVTEKGKDVELRCDPISGHTALYWYRQSLGQGLEFLIYFQGNSAPDKSGLPSDRFSAERTGGSVSTLTIQRTQQEDSAVYLCASSLSARSGGATEQYFGPGTRLTVT.

V and J are TRBV5-4 and TRBJ2-7; 8 nucleotides match TRBD1. Germline assignment: CDR1 SGHNT and CDR2 YYREEE (reference sequence). The V and J ends lost 0 bases and 1 base, in that order; junction bases with no gene match: 6. There are 16 residues in the CDR3. CDR3: CASSLAPGGISYEQYF. DNA for the CDR3: TGTGCCAGCAGCTTGGCCCCAGGGGGCATTTCCTACGAGCAGTACTTC.

V and J are TRBV6-1 and TRBJ1-1; D gene uncertain. The V gene's germline CDR1 is MNHNS and CDR2 SASEGT. Trimming removed 2 bases at V and 0 bases at J, with 10 bases between. This CDR3 is 15 amino acids long. CDR3 loop: CASSEFSGMNTEAFF. Written as DNA, the CDR3 is TGTGCCAGCAGTGAATTCTCAGGAATGAACACTGAAGCTTTCTTT.

This chain links TRBV27 with TRBJ2-7; the D gene is possibly TRBD2 (5 bases). The V end lost 6 bases, the J end lost 3 bases, and 12 bases lay between the germline ends. CDR3 length: 13 residues. CDR1 and CDR2 (germline): MNHEY, SMNVEV (reference sequence). The CDR3 DNA reads TGTGCCAGCAGCTCGGGGATAGGCTACGAGCAGTACTTC. Translation gives CASSSGIGYEQYF.

CDR3 sequence: CASRTSGGAGTQYF. As DNA, the CDR3 is TGTGCTTCTCGGACTAGCGGGGGGGCCGGGACCCAGTACTTC. V and J are TRBV30 and TRBJ2-5; 15 bases are a match to TRBD2. The CDR3 has 14 residues. CDR1 and CDR2 from the germline V gene are GTSNPN and SVGIG (reference sequence).

The rearrangement uses TRBV4-3 and TRBJ2-3, with 8 positions matching TRBD2. Trimming at V came to 2 bases and at J to 5 bases, leaving 12 bases not matched to a gene. Germline CDR1 reads LGHNA; CDR2 reads YSLEER. The CDR3 is 17 residues long. CDR3 bases: TGCGCCAGCAGCCAAAGATCGACTAGCGCTATAGGAGATACGCAGTATTTT. The encoded protein is CASSQRSTSAIGDTQYF.

The chain recombines TRBV4-3 with TRBJ1-1; the D is unclear. CDR1 is LGHNA, CDR2 YSLEER, per germline. Trimming shortened V by 0 bases and J by 1 base, and 3 bases separated the two germline ends. The CDR3 contains 13 residues. CDR3 region: CASSQDGNTEAFF. In DNA, the CDR3 is TGCGCCAGCAGCCAAGACGGGAACACTGAAGCTTTCTTT.

V gene TRBV7-9 combines with J gene TRBJ1-2, with D perhaps TRBD1 (5 bases). V was cut by 7 bases and J by 8 bases, with 32 bases left in between. This CDR3 spans 18 amino acids. Germline V CDR1 and CDR2: SEHNR, FQNEAQ (reference sequence). CDR3 bases: TGTGCCAGCATCCTTCCCCAGGGAAATATGGACGGCCTGCGGGGCTACACCTTC. Protein: CASILPQGNMDGLRGYTF.

The rearrangement uses TRBV12-3 or TRBV12-4 and TRBJ2-3; perhaps TRBD2 as D (5 bases). CDR3 length: 12 amino acids. The V end was cut by 5 bases, the J end by 8 bases, with 11 bases between. In nucleotides, the CDR3 is TGTGCCAGCAGTCGGGCAGGAGGTACGCAGTATTTT. Residues: CASSRAGGTQYF.

V is TRBV6-6 and J is TRBJ2-7, with 9 positions matching TRBD1. With 2 bases clipped from V and 2 bases from J, the junction kept 7 bases outside the gene matches. Per germline, CDR1 MNHNY and CDR2 SVGAGI (reference sequence). This CDR3 spans 16 amino acids. The CDR3 reads CASSYPGTGSPYEQYF. The DNA for the CDR3 is TGTGCCAGCAGTTACCCAGGGACAGGGTCCCCCTACGAGCAGTACTTC.